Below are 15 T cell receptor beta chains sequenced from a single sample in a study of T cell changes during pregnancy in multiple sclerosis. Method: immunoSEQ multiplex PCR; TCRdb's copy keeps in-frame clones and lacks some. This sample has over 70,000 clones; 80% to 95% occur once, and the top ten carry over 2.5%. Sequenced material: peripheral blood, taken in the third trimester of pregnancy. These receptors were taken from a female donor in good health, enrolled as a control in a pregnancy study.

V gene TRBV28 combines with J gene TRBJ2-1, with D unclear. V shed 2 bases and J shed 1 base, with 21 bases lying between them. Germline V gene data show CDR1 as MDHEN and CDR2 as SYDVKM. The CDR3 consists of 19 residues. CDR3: CASSLRPLGKPKSYNEQFF. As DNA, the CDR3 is TGTGCCAGCAGTTTACGTCCCCTAGGCAAGCCTAAATCCTACAATGAGCAGTTCTTC. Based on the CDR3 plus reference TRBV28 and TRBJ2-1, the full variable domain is DVKVTQSSRYLVKRTGEKVFLECVQDMDHENMFWYRQDPGLGLRLIYFSYDVKMKEKGDIPEGYSVSREKKERFSLILESASTNQTSMYLCASSLRPLGKPKSYNEQFFGPGTRLTVL.

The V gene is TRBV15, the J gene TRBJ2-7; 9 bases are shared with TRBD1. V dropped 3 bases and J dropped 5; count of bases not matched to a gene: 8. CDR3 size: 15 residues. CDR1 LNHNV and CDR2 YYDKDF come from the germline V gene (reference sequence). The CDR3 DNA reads TGTGCCACCAGCAGGGACAGGGGTCTTACGGACGAGCAGTACTTC. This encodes CATSRDRGLTDEQYF.

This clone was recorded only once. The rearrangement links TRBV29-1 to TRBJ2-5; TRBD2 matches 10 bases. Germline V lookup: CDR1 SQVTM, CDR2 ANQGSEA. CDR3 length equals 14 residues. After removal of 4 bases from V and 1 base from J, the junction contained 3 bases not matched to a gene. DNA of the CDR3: TGCAGCGTTGGGGCTAGCGGGAGCCAAGAGACCCAGTACTTC. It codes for CSVGASGSQETQYF.

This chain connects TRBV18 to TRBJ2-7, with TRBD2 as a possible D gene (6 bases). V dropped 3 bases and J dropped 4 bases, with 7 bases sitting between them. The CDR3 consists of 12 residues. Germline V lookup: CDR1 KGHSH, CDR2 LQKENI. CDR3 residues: CASSPAGYEQYF. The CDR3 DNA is TGTGCCAGCTCACCGGCGGGATACGAGCAGTACTTC. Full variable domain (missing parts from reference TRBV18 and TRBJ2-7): NAGVMQNPRHLVRRRGQEARLRCSPMKGHSHVYWYRQLPEEGLKFMVYLQKENIIDESGMPKERFSAEFPKEGPSILRIQQVVRGDSAAYFCASSPAGYEQYFGPGTRLTVT.

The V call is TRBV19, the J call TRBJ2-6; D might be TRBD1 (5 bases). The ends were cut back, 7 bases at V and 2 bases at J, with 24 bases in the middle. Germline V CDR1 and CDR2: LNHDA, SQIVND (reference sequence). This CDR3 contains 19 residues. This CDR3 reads CASTPTWQGRVAGANVLTF. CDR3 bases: TGTGCCAGTACCCCCACGTGGCAGGGTAGGGTAGCTGGGGCCAACGTCCTGACTTTC.

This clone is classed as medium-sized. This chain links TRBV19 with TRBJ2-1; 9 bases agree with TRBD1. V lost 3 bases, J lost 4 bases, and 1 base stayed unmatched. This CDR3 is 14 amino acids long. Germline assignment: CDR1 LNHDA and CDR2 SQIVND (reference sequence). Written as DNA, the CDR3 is TGTGCCAGTAGTATGGGGACAGGGTACAATGAGCAGTTCTTC. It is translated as CASSMGTGYNEQFF.

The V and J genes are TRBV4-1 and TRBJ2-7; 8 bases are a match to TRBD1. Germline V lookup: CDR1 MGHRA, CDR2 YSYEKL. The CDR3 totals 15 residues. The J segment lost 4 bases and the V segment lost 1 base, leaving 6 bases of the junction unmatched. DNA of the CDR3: TGCGCCAGCAGCCAAGCCGCAGGGGGCTATTACGAGCAGTACTTC. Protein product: CASSQAAGGYYEQYF.

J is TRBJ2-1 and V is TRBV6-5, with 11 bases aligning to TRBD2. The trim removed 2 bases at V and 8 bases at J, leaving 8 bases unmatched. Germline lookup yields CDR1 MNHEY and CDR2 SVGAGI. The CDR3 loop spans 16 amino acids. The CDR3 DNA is TGTGCCAGCAGTTACGGAGCTAGCGGGAGGCTCGATGAGCAGTTCTTC. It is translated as CASSYGASGRLDEQFF.

Here the CDR3 DNA reads TGTGCCAGCAGCGGAGAAGGGGGCACAGATACGCAGTATTTT. It translates to CASSGEGGTDTQYF. The chain couples TRBV9 to TRBJ2-3, with TRBD1 as a possible D gene (5 bases). The CDR3 runs 14 residues. Trimming left V 3 bases short and J 1 base short, with 9 bases between. CDR1 and CDR2 (germline): SGDLS, YYNGEE.

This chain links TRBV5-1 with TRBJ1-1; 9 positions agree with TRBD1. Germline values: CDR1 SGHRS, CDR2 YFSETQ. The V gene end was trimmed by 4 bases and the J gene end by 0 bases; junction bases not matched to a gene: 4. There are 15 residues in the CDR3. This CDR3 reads CASSRQGDMNTEAFF. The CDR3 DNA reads TGCGCCAGCAGCCGACAGGGGGACATGAACACTGAAGCTTTCTTT.

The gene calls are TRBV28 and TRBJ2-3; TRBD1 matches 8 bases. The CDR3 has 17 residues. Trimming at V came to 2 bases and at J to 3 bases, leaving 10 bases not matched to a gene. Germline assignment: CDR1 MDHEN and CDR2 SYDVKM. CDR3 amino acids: CASSLRTYRGVTDTQYF. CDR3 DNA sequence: TGTGCCAGCAGTTTACGAACTTACAGGGGGGTGACAGATACGCAGTATTTT.

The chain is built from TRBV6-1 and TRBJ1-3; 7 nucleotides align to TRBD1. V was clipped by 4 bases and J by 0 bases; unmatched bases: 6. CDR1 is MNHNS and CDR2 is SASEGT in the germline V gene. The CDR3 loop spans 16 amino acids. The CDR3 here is CASSGQGAFSGNTIYF. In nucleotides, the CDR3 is TGTGCCAGCAGTGGACAGGGAGCCTTCTCTGGAAACACCATATATTTT.

The CDR3 sequence is CASSPGTGASYEQYF. CDR3 coding DNA: TGTGCCAGCAGCCCCGGGACAGGGGCTTCCTACGAGCAGTACTTC. The chain recombines TRBV27 with TRBJ2-7, with 10 bases aligning to TRBD1. Germline V CDR1 and CDR2: MNHEY, SMNVEV (reference sequence). Unmatched junction bases numbered 6, after V lost 6 bases and J lost 1 base. The CDR3 is 15 amino acids.

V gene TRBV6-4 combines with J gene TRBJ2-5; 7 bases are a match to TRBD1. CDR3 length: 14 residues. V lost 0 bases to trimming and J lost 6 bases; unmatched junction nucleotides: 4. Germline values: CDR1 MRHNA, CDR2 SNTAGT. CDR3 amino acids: CASSDSPGGQTQYF. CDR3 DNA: TGTGCCAGCAGTGACTCGCCAGGGGGTCAGACCCAGTACTTC.

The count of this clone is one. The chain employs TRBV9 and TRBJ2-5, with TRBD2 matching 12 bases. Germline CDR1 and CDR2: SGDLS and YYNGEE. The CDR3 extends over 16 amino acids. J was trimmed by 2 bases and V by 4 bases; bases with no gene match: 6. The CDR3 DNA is TGTGCCAGCAGCATCGGGACTAGCGGGTTACAAGAGACCCAGTACTTC. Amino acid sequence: CASSIGTSGLQETQYF.